These T cell receptor beta chains were read from a single sample in a study of shared clonotypes between healthy human individuals. TCRdb's table, derived via immunoSEQ multiplex PCR, lists solely in-frame clones and lacks some. The sample records some 2,000,000 clones, 90% to 95% being singletons. Sequenced input: naive CD4+ T cells sorted from blood. The source of these receptors is a man aged 18 to 35 in good health. Each CDR3 is given with its conserved first and last residue. D genes are given only for firm matches. Clone size is given for some rows only: seen once, a few or many times, or a class if the clone is expanded.

V	length	D	J	size	CDR3	DNA
TRBV4-1	15	.	TRBJ2-7	.	CASSQDEGPSYEQYF	TGCGCCAGCAGCCAAGATGAGGGACCTTCCTACGAGCAGTACTTC
TRBV4-3	16	.	TRBJ2-5	.	CASSQEAALVQETQYF	TGCGCCAGCAGCCAAGAAGCGGCGTTAGTCCAAGAGACCCAGTACTTC
TRBV30	11	.	TRBJ1-1	.	CAWSDQAEAFF	TGTGCCTGGAGTGATCAGGCTGAAGCTTTCTTT
TRBV18	16	TRBD1	TRBJ2-3	.	CASSPQQTGGGDTQYF	TGTGCCAGCTCACCCCAACAGACAGGGGGCGGAGATACGCAGTATTTT
TRBV28	12	.	TRBJ2-7	once	CASRGQIYEQYF	TGTGCCAGCAGAGGACAGATCTACGAGCAGTACTTC
TRBV5-1	16	TRBD2	TRBJ2-7	.	CASSLEGRAGSYEQYF	TGCGCCAGCAGCTTGGAGGGGAGGGCAGGATCCTACGAGCAGTACTTC
TRBV6-5	11	TRBD1	TRBJ1-1	.	CASSRQGRTFF	TGTGCCAGCAGCCGACAGGGTCGGACTTTCTTT
TRBV27	14	TRBD1	TRBJ1-1	.	CASSSGQGSTEAFF	TGTGCCAGCAGTTCCGGACAGGGTAGCACTGAAGCTTTCTTT
TRBV21-1	19	.	TRBJ1-5	.	CASSKIWRPKSPSNQPQHF	TGTGCCAGCAGCAAAATATGGCGGCCTAAGTCCCCGAGCAATCAGCCCCAGCATTTT
TRBV6-5	14	.	TRBJ2-2	.	CASSFRDASGELFF	TGTGCCAGCAGTTTCCGGGATGCGAGCGGGGAGCTGTTTTTT
TRBV7-9	14	.	TRBJ2-3	.	CASSPWTVTDTQYF	TGTGCCAGCAGCCCTTGGACCGTCACAGATACGCAGTATTTT
TRBV6-1	13	.	TRBJ1-1	.	CASRMGANTEAFF	TGTGCCAGCAGGATGGGGGCCAACACTGAAGCTTTCTTT
TRBV5-4	13	.	TRBJ2-5	.	CATRTALQETQYF	TGTGCCACCCGGACAGCCCTCCAGGAGACCCAGTACTTC
TRBV29-1	12	.	TRBJ2-3	.	CSVDRVDGQQYF	TGCAGCGTTGACCGAGTGGACGGACAGCAGTATTTT
TRBV28	14	.	TRBJ1-2	.	CASNLLTGNYGYTF	TGTGCCAGCAACTTATTAACAGGGAACTATGGCTACACCTTC
TRBV5-8	15	.	TRBJ1-3	.	CASSLEGNSGNTIYF	TGTGCCAGCAGCTTGGAGGGAAACTCTGGAAACACCATATATTTT
TRBV7-8	17	.	TRBJ1-3	.	CASSLAGRSSSGNTIYF	TGTGCCAGCAGCTTAGCGGGAAGGAGTTCTTCTGGAAACACCATATATTTT
TRBV7-9	10	.	TRBJ2-7	.	CASGAYEQYF	TGTGCCAGCGGGGCCTACGAGCAGTACTTC
TRBV2	16	TRBD1	TRBJ2-7	.	CASSEPRDRRFHEQYF	TGTGCCAGCAGTGAACCCCGGGACAGGCGTTTTCACGAGCAGTACTTC
TRBV10-1	15	.	TRBJ2-5	.	CASSESGLAQETQYF	TGCGCCAGCAGTGAGTCAGGATTAGCGCAAGAGACCCAGTACTTC
TRBV28	15	.	TRBJ1-1	many	CASSALRRVGTEAFF	TGTGCCAGCAGTGCCCTCCGAAGGGTTGGAACTGAAGCTTTCTTT
TRBV30	11	.	TRBJ1-4	.	CAWTGEEKLFF	TGTGCCTGGACAGGGGAGGAAAAACTGTTTTTT
TRBV6-1	16	TRBD1	TRBJ2-7	.	CASSANAQGAVYEQYF	TGTGCCAGCAGTGCAAACGCCCAGGGGGCTGTCTACGAGCAGTACTTC
TRBV6-6	14	.	TRBJ2-2	.	CASSSAVYTGELFF	TGTGCCAGCAGTTCTGCAGTGTACACCGGGGAGCTGTTTTTT
TRBV6-1	15	TRBD2	TRBJ2-3	.	CASSEQRGNTDTQYF	TGTGCCAGCAGTGAACAGCGGGGGAATACAGATACGCAGTATTTT
TRBV2	14	.	TRBJ2-5	.	CASRRTTNQETQYF	TGTGCCAGCAGGCGGACGACAAACCAAGAGACCCAGTACTTC
TRBV7-2	16	TRBD2	TRBJ2-3	.	CASSLRLAVLTDTQYF	TGTGCCAGCAGCTTAAGGCTAGCGGTCCTCACAGATACGCAGTATTTT
TRBV10-2	17	TRBD1	TRBJ2-5	.	CASRETGGWAKGETQYF	TGCGCCAGCAGAGAGACAGGGGGCTGGGCAAAAGGGGAGACCCAGTACTTC
TRBV5-6	15	.	TRBJ1-5	.	CASSLTGYSNQPQHF	TGTGCCAGCAGCTTGACAGGGTATAGCAATCAGCCCCAGCATTTT
TRBV12-5	19	.	TRBJ2-7	once	CASGLVNSGRAATVYEQYF	TGTGCTAGTGGTTTGGTCAACTCCGGACGGGCAGCCACCGTCTACGAGCAGTACTTC
TRBV7-9	11	.	TRBJ2-7	.	CASSAGVEQYF	TGTGCCAGCAGCGCAGGGGTCGAGCAGTACTTC
TRBV10-3	13	.	TRBJ2-1	.	CAISTTGGDEQFF	TGTGCCATCAGCACCACGGGGGGCGATGAGCAGTTCTTC
TRBV10-3	14	TRBD1	TRBJ2-7	.	CAINRQGYTYEQYF	TGTGCCATCAACCGACAGGGTTACACCTACGAGCAGTACTTC
TRBV5-4	17	TRBD2	TRBJ2-1	once	CASSLVDGTSGNNEQFF	TGTGCCAGCAGCTTGGTCGATGGGACTAGCGGAAACAATGAGCAGTTCTTC
TRBV7-6	14	.	TRBJ2-7	.	CASSKDQGRNEQYF	TGTGCCAGCAGCAAAGATCAGGGGAGGAACGAGCAGTACTTC
TRBV18	13	.	TRBJ1-2	.	CASSGDGDYGYTF	TGTGCCAGCTCAGGTGACGGAGACTATGGCTACACCTTC
TRBV6-1	16	.	TRBJ2-7	.	CASSDRRLALSYEQYF	TGTGCCAGCAGTGACCGGCGGCTAGCCTTGTCCTACGAGCAGTACTTC
TRBV5-4	16	TRBD1	TRBJ1-2	.	CASGRVRDSYSYGYTF	TGTGCCAGCGGGAGGGTCCGGGACAGCTACTCCTATGGCTACACCTTC
TRBV6-1	14	.	TRBJ1-6	.	CASSEVPAGSPLHF	TGTGCCAGCAGTGAAGTCCCGGCGGGCTCACCCCTCCACTTT
TRBV4-1	17	TRBD1	TRBJ1-5	.	CASSQAGQGKSNQPQHF	TGCGCCAGCAGCCAAGCCGGACAGGGGAAGAGCAATCAGCCCCAGCATTTT
TRBV11-2	16	.	TRBJ2-6	.	CASRPEVASGANVLTF	TGTGCCAGCAGGCCGGAGGTGGCTTCTGGGGCCAACGTCCTGACTTTC
TRBV7-2	13	.	TRBJ2-7	.	CASSLVPGYEQYF	TGTGCCAGCAGCTTAGTTCCGGGCTACGAGCAGTACTTC
TRBV30	13	.	TRBJ2-7	.	CAWLPRRGNEQYF	TGTGCCTGGCTCCCCCGAAGGGGGAACGAGCAGTACTTC
TRBV6-1	13	.	TRBJ2-7	once	CASSREVTYEQYF	TGTGCCAGCAGTAGGGAGGTAACCTACGAGCAGTACTTC
TRBV5-1	15	TRBD1	TRBJ2-7	.	CASSPWTGVNNEQYF	TGCGCCAGCAGCCCCTGGACAGGGGTGAACAACGAGCAGTACTTC
TRBV28	15	TRBD1	TRBJ1-2	.	CASSSRGTGNYGYTF	TGTGCCAGCAGTAGCCGGGGGACAGGTAACTATGGCTACACCTTC
TRBV18	15	.	TRBJ1-1	.	CASSPGAPMNTEAFF	TGTGCCAGCTCACCGGGGGCTCCCATGAACACTGAAGCTTTCTTT
TRBV5-6	15	TRBD1	TRBJ1-1	.	CASSPTPQQGAGAFF	TGTGCCAGCAGTCCCACCCCTCAACAGGGGGCGGGCGCTTTCTTT
TRBV21-1	17	.	TRBJ2-7	.	CASSKESLAGGGYEQYF	TGTGCCAGCAGCAAAGAGTCACTAGCGGGAGGAGGGTACGAGCAGTACTTC
TRBV6-6	13	.	TRBJ2-1	.	CASRDSSYNEQFF	TGTGCCAGCAGGGACAGTTCCTACAATGAGCAGTTCTTC
TRBV7-2	13	.	TRBJ2-1	.	CASSLVGQAEQFF	TGTGCCAGCAGCTTAGTAGGACAAGCTGAGCAGTTCTTC
TRBV5-4	17	TRBD2	TRBJ2-7	.	CASSLVASGVSSYEQYF	TGTGCCAGCAGCTTGGTGGCTAGCGGGGTTAGCTCCTACGAGCAGTACTTC
TRBV30	14	.	TRBJ2-7	once	CAWSVGGASYEQYF	TGTGCCTGGAGTGTTGGTGGAGCATCCTACGAGCAGTACTTC
TRBV2	16	.	TRBJ1-4	once	CASSEFPLATNEKLFF	TGTGCCAGCAGTGAATTCCCCCTTGCAACTAATGAAAAACTGTTTTTT
TRBV6-5	13	TRBD1	TRBJ1-1	.	CASNLQGSTEAFF	TGTGCCAGCAATCTACAGGGGAGCACTGAAGCTTTCTTT
TRBV2	11	.	TRBJ1-2	.	CASSDLYGYTF	TGTGCCAGCAGTGATCTCTATGGCTACACCTTC
TRBV29-1	15	TRBD2	TRBJ2-5	.	CSISGLAGSVETQYF	TGCAGCATTTCGGGACTAGCGGGATCTGTAGAGACCCAGTACTTC